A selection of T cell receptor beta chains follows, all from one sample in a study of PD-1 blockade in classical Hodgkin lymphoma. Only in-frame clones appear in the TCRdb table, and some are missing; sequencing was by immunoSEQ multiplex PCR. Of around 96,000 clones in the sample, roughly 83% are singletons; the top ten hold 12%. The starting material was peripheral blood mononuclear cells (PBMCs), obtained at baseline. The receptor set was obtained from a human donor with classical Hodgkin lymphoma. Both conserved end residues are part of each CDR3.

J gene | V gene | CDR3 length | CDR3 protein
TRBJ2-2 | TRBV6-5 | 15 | CASSTFPRGTGELFF
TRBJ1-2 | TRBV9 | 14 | CASSTGTGLGGYTF
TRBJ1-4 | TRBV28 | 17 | CASSSPIKGSTNEKLFF
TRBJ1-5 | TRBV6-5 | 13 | CASSHDRNQPQHF
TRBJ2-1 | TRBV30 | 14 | CAWVPGEAGNEQFF
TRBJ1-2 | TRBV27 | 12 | CASRDRIYGYTF
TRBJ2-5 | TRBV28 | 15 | CASSLFGQGGETQYF
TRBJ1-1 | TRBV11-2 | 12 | CASSPGGTEAFF
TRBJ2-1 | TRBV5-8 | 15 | CASSKSWAGYNEQFF
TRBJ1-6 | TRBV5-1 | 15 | CASSPGQGWNSPLHF
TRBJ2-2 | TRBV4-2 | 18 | CASSQAGVAGGGTGELFF
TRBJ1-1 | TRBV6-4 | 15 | CASSARPTLGTEAFF
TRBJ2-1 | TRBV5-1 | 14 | CASSLAGGPDEQFF
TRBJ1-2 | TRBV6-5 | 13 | CASSFDRRDGYTF
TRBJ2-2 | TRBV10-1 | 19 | CASSANLGQRETNTGELFF
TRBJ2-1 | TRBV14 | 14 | CASSLIRQGGEQFF
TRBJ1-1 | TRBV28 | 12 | CASRPVQGGAFF
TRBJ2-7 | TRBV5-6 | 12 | CASSPQGYEQYF
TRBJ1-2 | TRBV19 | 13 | CASSPDRAYGYTF
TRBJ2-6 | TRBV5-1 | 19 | CASSLATRQTGLGANVLTF